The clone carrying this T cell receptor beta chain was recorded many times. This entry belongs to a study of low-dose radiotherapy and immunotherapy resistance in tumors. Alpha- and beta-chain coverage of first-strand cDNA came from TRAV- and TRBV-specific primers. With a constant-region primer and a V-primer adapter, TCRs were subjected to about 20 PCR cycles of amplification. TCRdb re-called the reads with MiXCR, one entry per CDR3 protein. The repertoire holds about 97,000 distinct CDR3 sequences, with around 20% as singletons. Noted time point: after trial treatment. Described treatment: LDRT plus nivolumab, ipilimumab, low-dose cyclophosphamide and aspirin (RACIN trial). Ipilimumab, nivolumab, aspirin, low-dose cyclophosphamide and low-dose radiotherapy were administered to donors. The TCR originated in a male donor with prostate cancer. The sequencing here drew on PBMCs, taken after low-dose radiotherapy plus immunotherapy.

The DNA for the CDR3 is TGTGCCAGCAATTATGCGGGCGGCGAGACCCAGTACTTC. It codes for CASNYAGGETQYF. The V call is TRBV6-6, the J call TRBJ2-5; a weak D match, TRBD2 (5 bases). This CDR3 spans 13 amino acids. Per germline, CDR1 MNHNY and CDR2 SVGAGI (reference sequence). The germline V and J ends were trimmed by 7 bases and 5 bases, with 14 bases remaining between them.